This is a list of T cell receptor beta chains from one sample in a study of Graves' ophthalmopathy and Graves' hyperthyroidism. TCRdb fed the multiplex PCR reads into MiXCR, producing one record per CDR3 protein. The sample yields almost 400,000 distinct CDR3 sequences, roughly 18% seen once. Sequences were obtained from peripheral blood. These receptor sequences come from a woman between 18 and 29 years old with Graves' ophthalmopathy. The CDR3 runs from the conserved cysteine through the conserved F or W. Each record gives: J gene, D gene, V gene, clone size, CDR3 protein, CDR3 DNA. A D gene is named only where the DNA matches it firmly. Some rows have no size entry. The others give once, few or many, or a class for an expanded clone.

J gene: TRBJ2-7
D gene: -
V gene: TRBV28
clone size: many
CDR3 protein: CASSLRGDTYEQYF
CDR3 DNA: TGTGCCAGCAGTCTCAGGGGTGACACCTACGAGCAGTACTTC

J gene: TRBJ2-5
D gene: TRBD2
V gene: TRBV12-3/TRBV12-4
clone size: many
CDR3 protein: CASSPTSERETQYF
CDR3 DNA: TGTGCCAGCAGCCCCACTAGCGAGCGAGAGACCCAGTACTTC

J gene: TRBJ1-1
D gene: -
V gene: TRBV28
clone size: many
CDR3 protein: CASSWGLTNTEAFF
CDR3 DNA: TGTGCCAGCAGTTGGGGACTTACGAACACTGAAGCTTTCTTT

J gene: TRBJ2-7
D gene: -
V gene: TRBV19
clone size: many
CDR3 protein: CASSTPTASYEQYF
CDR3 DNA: TGTGCCAGTAGTACTCCGACTGCTTCCTACGAGCAGTACTTC

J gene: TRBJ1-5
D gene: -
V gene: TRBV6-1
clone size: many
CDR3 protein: CASSEEGQPQHF
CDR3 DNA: TGTGCCAGCAGTGAAGAGGGACAGCCCCAGCATTTT

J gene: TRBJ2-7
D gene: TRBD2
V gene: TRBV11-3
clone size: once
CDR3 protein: CASSSPGGGIDEQYF
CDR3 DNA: TGTGCCAGCAGCTCCCCCGGGGGGGGCATTGACGAGCAGTACTTC

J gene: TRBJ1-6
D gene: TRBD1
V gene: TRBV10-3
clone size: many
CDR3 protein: CAIGGQADSPLHF
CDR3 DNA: TGTGCCATCGGGGGACAGGCTGATTCACCCCTCCACTTT

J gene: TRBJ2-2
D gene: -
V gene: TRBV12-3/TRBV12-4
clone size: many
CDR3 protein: CASSRTVNTGELFF
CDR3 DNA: TGTGCCAGCAGTCGGACAGTGAACACCGGGGAGCTGTTTTTT

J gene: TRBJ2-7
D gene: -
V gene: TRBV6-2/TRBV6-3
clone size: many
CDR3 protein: CASSLGGGRSYYEQYF
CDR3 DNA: TGTGCCAGCAGCCTCGGGGGCGGGAGAAGTTACTACGAGCAGTACTTC

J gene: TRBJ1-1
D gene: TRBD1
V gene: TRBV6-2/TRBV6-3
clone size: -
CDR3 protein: CASKGQGMATEAFF
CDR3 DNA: TGTGCCAGCAAGGGACAGGGGATGGCCACTGAAGCTTTCTTT

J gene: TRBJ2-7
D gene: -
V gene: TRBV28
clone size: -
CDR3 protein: CASSSGWIRSYEQYF
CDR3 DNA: TGTGCCAGCAGTTCGGGTTGGATCCGGTCCTACGAGCAGTACTTC

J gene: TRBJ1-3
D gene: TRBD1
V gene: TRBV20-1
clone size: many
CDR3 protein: CSATRGQGGNTIYF
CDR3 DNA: TGCAGTGCTACCCGAGGACAGGGCGGAAACACCATATATTTT

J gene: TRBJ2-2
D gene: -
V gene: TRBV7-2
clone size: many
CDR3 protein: CASSLKVATTGELFF
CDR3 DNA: TGTGCCAGCAGCTTAAAGGTAGCGACGACCGGGGAGCTGTTTTTT

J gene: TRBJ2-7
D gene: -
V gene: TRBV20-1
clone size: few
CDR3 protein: CSAIAGTGGSYEQYF
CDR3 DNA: TGCAGTGCGATAGCCGGGACTGGCGGCTCCTACGAGCAGTACTTC

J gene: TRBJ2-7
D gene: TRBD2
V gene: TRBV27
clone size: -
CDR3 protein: CASSLLATTYEQYF
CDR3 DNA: TGTGCCAGCAGTCTACTAGCGACTACCTACGAGCAGTACTTC

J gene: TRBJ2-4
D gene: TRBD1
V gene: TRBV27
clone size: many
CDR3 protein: CASSSSKYPGQGNIQYF
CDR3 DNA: TGTGCCAGCAGTTCCTCGAAGTATCCGGGACAGGGAAACATTCAGTACTTC